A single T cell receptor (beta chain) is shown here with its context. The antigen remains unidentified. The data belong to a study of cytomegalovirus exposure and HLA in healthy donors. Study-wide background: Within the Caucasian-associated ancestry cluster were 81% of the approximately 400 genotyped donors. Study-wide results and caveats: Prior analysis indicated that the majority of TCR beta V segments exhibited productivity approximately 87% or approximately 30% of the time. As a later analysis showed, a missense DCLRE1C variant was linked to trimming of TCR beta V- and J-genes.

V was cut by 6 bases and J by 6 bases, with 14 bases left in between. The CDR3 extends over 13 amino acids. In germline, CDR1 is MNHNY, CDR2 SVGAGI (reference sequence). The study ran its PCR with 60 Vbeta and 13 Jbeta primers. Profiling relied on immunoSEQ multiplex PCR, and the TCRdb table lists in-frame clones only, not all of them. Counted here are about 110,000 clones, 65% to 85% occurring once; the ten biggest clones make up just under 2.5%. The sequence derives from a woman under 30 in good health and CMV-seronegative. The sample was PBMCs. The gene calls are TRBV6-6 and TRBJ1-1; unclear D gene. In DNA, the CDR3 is TGTGCCAGCAGCTTCGATCCCGGGGCTGAAGCTTTCTTT. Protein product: CASSFDPGAEAFF.